This TCR beta chain appears in the sequencing data of a study of early T cells in non-severe SARS-CoV-2 infection. On this clonotype itself: With a much larger clone just one base away, this may be a read error.

The length of the CDR3 is 12 residues. Germline V gives CDR1 PRHDT, CDR2 FYEKMQ (reference sequence). Molecules of cDNA were individually given unique molecular identifiers that were attached to them. TCRdb re-analysed the 5' RACE reads in MiXCR, keeping a single row per CDR3 protein. The sample lists 70,000 or so distinct CDR3 sequences; around 9.1% were seen once. The genes are TRBV13 and TRBJ1-1; D call uncertain. This clonotype was obtained from an adult who was a healthcare worker with PCR-confirmed SARS-CoV-2 infection or an uninfected control (not recorded which). Here the sequenced sample was whole blood, taken at baseline. CDR3 DNA sequence: TGTGCCAGCAGGCGGGGAACCACTGAAACTTTCTTT. It translates to CASRRGTTETFF.